The next 2 T cell receptor beta chains were all read from a single sample in a study of T-cell reconstitution after alpha-beta-depleted transplantation in children. Preparation of the TCRbeta library was carried out with unique molecular identifiers. From the PCR reads, TCRdb called clonotypes with MiXCR, one entry per CDR3 protein. The sample lists some 300,000 distinct CDR3 sequences; 10% were seen once. The sequencing here drew on PBMCs, taken before TCRalphabeta/CD19-depleted stem cell transplant. The source of these receptors is a boy in the first two years of life with acute myeloid leukemia, due to receive a stem cell transplant.

This clonotype came up many times. This sequence joins TRBV5-1 and TRBJ2-7, with D possibly being TRBD1 (6 bases). In germline, CDR1 is SGHRS, CDR2 YFSETQ. This CDR3 spans 15 amino acids. Trimming left V 0 bases short and J 7 bases short, with 17 bases between. DNA for the CDR3: TGCGCCAGCAGCTTGGCAAGGGACACCTCTATGGAGCAGTACTTC. Translated: CASSLARDTSMEQYF.

The chain couples TRBV4-2 to TRBJ2-1; no reliable D call. This CDR3 spans 15 amino acids. The ends were cut back, 0 bases at V and 2 bases at J, with 8 bases in the middle. The germline V gene encodes CDR1 LGHNA and CDR2 YNFKEQ. DNA for the CDR3: TGTGCCAGCAGCCAAGATTATCAGGCCTACAATGAGCAGTTCTTC. Translated: CASSQDYQAYNEQFF.